This section outlines one T cell receptor beta chain sequence together with its context. Its antigen is still unknown. This entry belongs to a study of shared clonotypes between healthy human individuals. Naive-designated CD8 cells lacked CD45RO, were positively enriched for CCR7, and omitted terminally differentiated effector memory CD45RA+ cells. Donors were Caucasian adults residing in Nashville, Tennessee, USA. Study-level results: Enrolling few donors narrowed the genetic and exposure-history diversity that was represented.

Tens of thousands of T cell genomes (approximately 0.2 ug DNA) went into each sorted-subset replicate. Profiled with immunoSEQ multiplex PCR; TCRdb holds only in-frame clones, not every one. The table has about 870,000 clones, over 90% seen once; the top ten hold less than 25%. CDR3 size: 14 residues. Germline V lookup: CDR1 SGDLS, CDR2 YYNGEE. V lost 4 bases, J lost 2 bases, and 12 bases lay in between. V usage is TRBV9 and J usage is TRBJ1-2; D gene uncertain. The sequence was obtained from a man younger than 40 in good health. The sample comprised naive CD8+ T cells sorted from blood. The CDR3: CASSPAGRNYGYTF. The CDR3 DNA is TGTGCCAGCAGCCCGGCCGGCAGGAACTATGGCTACACCTTC.